Below are 9 T cell receptor beta chains sequenced from a single sample in a study of T cells after yellow fever vaccination. MiXCR was run by TCRdb on the 5' RACE reads, yielding one entry per CDR3 protein. The table lists fewer than 20,000 distinct CDR3 sequences, about 4% of them singletons. Sequencing used PBMCs, either bulk or a sorted T-cell subset (CD4+, CD8+, memory, or dextramer-sorted; not recorded which), obtained 15 days after the yellow fever booster vaccination. These receptors were obtained from a man aged 25-40 years who received the YFV17D yellow fever vaccine.

This clonotype was detected ten times or more. The chain has TRBV2 and TRBJ2-3; possibly TRBD1 or TRBD2 for D (5 bases each). The germline V and J ends were trimmed by 7 bases and 4 bases, with 12 bases remaining between them. Germline CDR1 and CDR2: SNHLY and FYNNEI. The CDR3 spans 13 residues. CDR3 loop: CASKGQGADTQYF. The DNA of the CDR3 is TGTGCCAGCAAGGGTCAGGGAGCAGATACGCAGTATTTT.

This clonotype has at least ten counts. This chain links TRBV27 with TRBJ2-2; D gene uncertain. Trimming stripped 2 bases from V and 6 bases from J, with 1 base between. Germline V gene lookup returns CDR1 MNHEY and CDR2 SMNVEV (reference sequence). The CDR3 runs to 11 residues. DNA of the CDR3: TGTGCCAGCAGTTTAGCCGGGGAGCTGTTTTTT. It encodes CASSLAGELFF.

This clonotype appeared many times. This chain links TRBV5-4 with TRBJ2-1, with TRBD2 identical over 12 bases. The CDR3 extends over 16 amino acids. CDR1 and CDR2 from the germline V gene are SGHNT and YYREEE (reference sequence). After removal of 4 bases from V and 7 bases from J, the junction contained 9 bases not matched to a gene. This CDR3 reads CASSLRASGRGNEQFF. The CDR3 region has the DNA TGTGCCAGCAGCCTCCGGGCTAGCGGGAGGGGGAATGAGCAGTTCTTC. The variable domain in full, completed from reference TRBV5-4 and TRBJ2-1, reads ETGVTQSPTHLIKTRGQQVTLRCSSQSGHNTVSWYQQALGQGPQFIFQYYREEENGRGNFPPRFSGLQFPNYSSELNVNALELDDSALYLCASSLRASGRGNEQFFGPGTRLTVL.

At least ten counts were recorded for this clonotype. The chain uses TRBV7-2 and TRBJ2-5; D possibly matches TRBD1 or TRBD2 (5 bases each). In germline, CDR1 is SGHTA, CDR2 FQGNSA. Trimming stripped 7 bases from V and 5 bases from J, with 17 bases between. The CDR3 loop spans 14 amino acids. In DNA, the CDR3 is TGTGCCAGCATCGAGGGGCCCCCTGGGGAGACCCAGTACTTC. Translated, it gives CASIEGPPGETQYF.

This clonotype was observed many times. The chain has TRBV7-8 and TRBJ1-2; D may be TRBD1 (5 bases). The CDR3 is 13 amino acids. Germline values: CDR1 SGHVS, CDR2 FQNEAQ. Deletions cut 1 base from V and 8 bases from J, with 11 bases between. This CDR3 is CASSLGGISGYTF. The CDR3 region has the DNA TGTGCCAGCAGCTTAGGGGGGATATCCGGCTACACCTTC.

Many counts were recorded for this clonotype. V gene TRBV5-1 combines with J gene TRBJ2-1, with 10 bases that match TRBD2. The CDR3 runs 17 residues. Looked up from germline, CDR1 is SGHRS and CDR2 is YFSETQ. V trimming: 1 base; J trimming: 6 bases; junction bases outside the gene matches: 10. CDR3 in amino acids: CASSLQKTSGERNEQFF. The CDR3 DNA sequence: TGCGCCAGCAGCTTGCAGAAAACTAGCGGGGAGCGCAATGAGCAGTTCTTC.

This clonotype was seen many times. The chain employs TRBV6-2 or TRBV6-3 and TRBJ1-5; 9 nucleotides agree with TRBD1. V dropped 0 bases and J dropped 5; count of bases not matched to a gene: 14. The length of the CDR3 is 19 residues. Germline V gene data show CDR1 as MNHEY and CDR2 as SVGEGT. CDR3 protein: CASSYSNQGDRVPYQPQHF. CDR3 bases: TGTGCCAGCAGTTACTCGAATCAGGGGGACAGGGTCCCCTATCAGCCCCAGCATTTT.

This clonotype came up many times. The chain carries TRBV29-1 and TRBJ2-5; 12 bases are shared with TRBD2. Per the germline V gene, CDR1 is SQVTM and CDR2 is ANQGSEA. With V trimmed by 7 bases and J by 5 bases, 14 bases remained unmatched. The CDR3 has 16 amino acids. CDR3 in amino acids: CSGGGLAGGPRETQYF. In nucleotides, the CDR3 is TGCAGCGGGGGGGGCCTAGCGGGAGGGCCGCGGGAGACCCAGTACTTC.

This clonotype was found many times. V is TRBV9 and J is TRBJ2-4; D remains unclear. The V end was cut by 3 bases, the J end by 9 bases, with 13 bases between. This CDR3 comprises 13 residues. Germline CDR1 and CDR2: SGDLS and YYNGEE. CDR3 sequence (DNA): TGTGCCAGCAGCGGGACCCAGACCGGCATTCAGTACTTC. This encodes CASSGTQTGIQYF.